This TCR beta chain was documented in a study of patients and donors after allogeneic stem cell transplantation. Trimming stripped 5 bases from V and 7 bases from J, with 8 bases between. The CDR3 totals 12 residues. A single record per CDR3 protein comes from TCRdb applying MiXCR to the RT-PCR reads. The sample holds approximately 160,000 distinct CDR3 sequences, 24% seen once. The clonotype comes from a human donor who was either an allogeneic HSCT recipient or a stem cell or donor lymphocyte infusion donor (not recorded which). It is not recorded whose cells these are; they may come from a transplant donor. The chain uses TRBV12-3 or TRBV12-4 and TRBJ2-2, with TRBD1 as a possible D gene (5 bases). The sequenced sample was blood, either unsorted or a sorted T cell fraction (not recorded which). The CDR3 DNA is TGTGCCAGCAGTAAAGGGGTCGGGGAGCTGTTTTTT. Its translation: CASSKGVGELFF.